What follows describes a single T cell receptor (beta chain). Generated by immunoSEQ multiplex PCR, the TCRdb table keeps only in-frame clones and is missing some. The sample shows about 2.2 million clones, just under 95% of them seen only once. V shed 4 bases and J shed 4 bases, with 19 bases lying between them. This CDR3 has 16 residues. Germline V gives CDR1 MGHRA, CDR2 YSYEKL. This entry is derived from a study of shared clonotypes between healthy human individuals. Positive CCR7 selection of CD45RO-negative cells yielded the naive CD8 cells, and terminally differentiated effector memory CD45RA+ cells were excluded.

The TCR originated in a man between 18 and 35 years old in good health. Some clones in this sample may be carry-over from other donors' samples. This sequence joins TRBV4-1 and TRBJ1-2; tentative D call: TRBD1 (5 bases). The sample taken for sequencing was naive CD8+ T cells from PBMCs. The CDR3 bases are TGCGCCAGCAGCCCCCCAATGGGGGGGAATGGCTATGGCTACACCTTC. Translation: CASSPPMGGNGYGYTF.